This entry concerns a single T cell receptor (beta chain). Here immunoSEQ multiplex PCR was the method, and the copy in TCRdb shows in-frame clones only, minus some. The sample carries roughly 300,000 clones, 85% recorded once. The sample originates from a study of blood T cell repertoires in COVID-19. Study-wide context: Whether acute or convalescent, the COVID-19 samples came from the United States, Italy and Spain. The cDNA or gDNA used as material had been derived from T cells, B-cell-depleted T cells, or PBMCs.

This CDR3 is built from 12 residues. The V gene's germline CDR1 is SEHNR and CDR2 FQNEAQ (reference sequence). Trimming took off 5 bases at V and 5 bases at J, with 7 bases between the two ends. Cohorts were based on clinical histories the participants reported. Recovered status applied to Cohort 3 donors who had two consecutive negative PCRs. It also applied to those with clearance or with symptom resolution. This sequence was found in a woman between 50 and 59 years old who had recovered from COVID-19. The source material was PBMCs or T cells enriched from blood (not recorded which). J is TRBJ1-5 and V is TRBV7-9; D is uncertain. This chain's CDR3 is CASSRGDQPQHF. The CDR3 DNA reads TGTGCCAGCAGCAGAGGAGATCAGCCCCAGCATTTT.